A single sample is the source of the 32 T cell receptor beta chains below, sequenced in a study of blood T cell repertoires in COVID-19. The protocol was immunoSEQ multiplex PCR, while the TCRdb copy is restricted to in-frame clones and leaves out a portion. The data hold around 300,000 clones, with 70% to 90% observed a single time. Input material: PBMCs or T cells enriched from blood (not recorded which). The receptor source for this set is a woman aged 55-70 years in a cohort exposed to, infected with or recovered from COVID-19 (not recorded which).

The rearrangement links TRBV9 to TRBJ1-4; 7 nucleotides match TRBD1. The germline V gene has CDR1 SGDLS and CDR2 YYNGEE. Trimming at V came to 2 bases and at J to 0 bases, leaving 1 base not matched to a gene. CDR3 length: 15 residues. The CDR3 DNA is TGTGCCAGCAGCGTCACAGGGGCAACTAATGAAAAACTGTTTTTT. Protein product: CASSVTGATNEKLFF.

The rearrangement uses TRBV1 and TRBJ1-1; TRBD1, the D gene given by the table, was not confirmed from the DNA. TRBV1 is a pseudogene locus. CDR3 length: 16 amino acids. Here the CDR3 reads CTSSQETGTGDTEAFF. The CDR3 DNA reads as TGCACCAGCAGCCAAGAAACAGGGACAGGGGACACTGAAGCTTTCTTT.

The chain couples TRBV10-2 to TRBJ2-1; TRBD2 agrees at 12 bases. The V and J ends lost 6 bases and 5 bases, in that order; junction bases with no gene match: 11. Germline V gene lookup returns CDR1 WSHSY and CDR2 SAAADI. CDR3 length: 17 residues. CDR3 in amino acids: CASRGLAGVGFDNEQFF. In DNA form, the CDR3 reads TGCGCCAGCAGGGGACTAGCGGGTGTCGGGTTTGACAATGAGCAGTTCTTC.

This rearrangement joins TRBV6-5 to TRBJ2-7; maybe TRBD1 (6 bases). The CDR3 length is 14 residues. With 2 bases removed from V and 2 bases from J, the gap between germline ends came to 10 bases. Germline V gene sequence: CDR1 MNHEY, CDR2 SVGAGI. The CDR3 DNA reads TGTGCCAGCAGTTACCGGGACACGACCTACGAGCAGTACTTC. Translated: CASSYRDTTYEQYF.

This clone was recorded once. The gene calls are TRBV7-8 and TRBJ2-7; 8 positions match TRBD2. The ends lost 1 base at V and 6 bases at J; junction bases unmatched: 8. Looked up from germline, CDR1 is SGHVS and CDR2 is FQNEAQ. CDR3 size: 15 residues. This CDR3 is CASSLVTSGRSEQYF. CDR3 coding DNA: TGTGCCAGCAGCTTAGTAACTAGCGGTCGTTCCGAGCAGTACTTC.

The chain couples TRBV3-1 (or the pseudogene TRBV3-2) to TRBJ1-5, with 7 nucleotides matching TRBD1. J gave up 6 bases and V 4 bases, and 3 bases lay outside the gene matches. Germline V lookup: CDR1 LGHDT, CDR2 YNNKEL (reference sequence). The CDR3 consists of 13 residues. The CDR3 protein is CASSLTGVQPQHF. The CDR3 coding sequence is TGTGCCAGCAGCCTCACAGGGGTTCAGCCCCAGCATTTT.

The chain joins TRBV12-3 or TRBV12-4 to TRBJ1-2; D is uncertain. This CDR3 has 13 residues. V lost 5 bases to trimming and J lost 5 bases, with 12 bases between them. DNA for the CDR3: TGTGCCAGCAGTAAGGAGGTGGATTATGGCTACACCTTC. Its protein product is CASSKEVDYGYTF.

This sequence joins TRBV28 and TRBJ1-6; weak D call: TRBD1 (6 bases). There are 12 residues in the CDR3. Trimming took 7 bases from V and 10 from J, leaving 11 bases between them. Germline-derived CDR1 and CDR2 are MDHEN and SYDVKM. CDR3 nucleotides: TGTGCCAGCATACAGGGCCGGTCACCCCTCCACTTT. Translating gives CASIQGRSPLHF.

V gene TRBV13 combines with J gene TRBJ2-1; no clear D. The CDR3 is 12 residues long. V was pared by 0 bases and J by 8 bases, with 5 bases between. Germline values: CDR1 PRHDT, CDR2 FYEKMQ (reference sequence). The CDR3 region has the DNA TGTGCCAGCAGCTTAGGACAGCATGAGCAGTTCTTC. Its protein is CASSLGQHEQFF.

The table lists this clone with a count of one. The chain carries TRBV30 and TRBJ1-1, with a tentative D call TRBD1 (5 bases). V lost 2 bases to trimming and J lost 3 bases, with 7 bases between them. CDR1 is GTSNPN, CDR2 SVGIG, per germline (reference sequence). The CDR3 is made up of 12 amino acids. The chain's CDR3 is CAWSPTDTEAFF. The CDR3 DNA is TGTGCCTGGAGTCCGACAGACACTGAAGCTTTCTTT.

The chain has TRBV28 and TRBJ1-3; D is ambiguous. The germline gives CDR1 MDHEN, CDR2 SYDVKM. The CDR3 extends over 14 amino acids. The V end was cut by 3 bases, the J end by 0 bases, with 6 bases between. The CDR3 spells CASSLGSSGNTIYF. The CDR3 nucleotides read TGTGCCAGCAGTTTGGGGAGCTCTGGAAACACCATATATTTT.

The rearrangement links TRBV21-1 to TRBJ1-2; the D call of TRBD1 is as the table states it, not checked on the DNA. TRBV21-1 constitutes a pseudogene. The CDR3 sequence is 15 residues long. In DNA form, the CDR3 reads TGTGCCAGCAGCAAAGCCGAGACAGAGAACTATGGCTACACCTTC. Translated: CASSKAETENYGYTF.

The genes are TRBV24-1 and TRBJ2-2; 11 bases line up with TRBD2. The germline V gene encodes CDR1 KGHDR and CDR2 SFDVKD. The CDR3 consists of 16 residues. Trimming removed 9 bases from V and 4 bases from J; junction bases left unmatched: 9. CDR3 coding DNA: TGTGCCACCCGATTAGCGGGAGGGCGACGCACCGGGGAGCTGTTTTTT. Translated, it gives CATRLAGGRRTGELFF.

J is TRBJ1-1 and V is TRBV4-1, with D perhaps matching TRBD1 (6 bases). V was clipped by 0 bases and J by 1 base, with 9 bases between them. The CDR3 consists of 15 residues. Germline CDR1 is MGHRA and CDR2 is YSYEKL. The DNA for the CDR3 is TGCGCCAGCAGCCAAGAAATCAGGGGGAACACTGAAGCTTTCTTT. Its translation is CASSQEIRGNTEAFF.

The chain joins TRBV7-3 to TRBJ1-1; D call uncertain. This CDR3 contains 13 residues. V lost 9 bases and J 1 base, leaving 12 bases between the germline ends. CDR1 is SGHTA, CDR2 FQGTGA, per germline. CDR3 in amino acids: CASSSYRNTEAFF. The DNA for the CDR3 is TGTGCCAGTAGCAGCTACAGGAACACTGAAGCTTTCTTT.

This clone appeared once. The V gene is TRBV27, the J gene TRBJ2-7; tentative D call: TRBD1 (7 bases). This CDR3 has 15 residues. V gave up 6 bases and J gave up 0 bases, with 15 bases separating them. The germline V gene encodes CDR1 MNHEY and CDR2 SMNVEV (reference sequence). CDR3 bases: TGTGCCAGCAGGATTAGACAGGGAGGCTCCTACGAGCAGTACTTC. Translating gives CASRIRQGGSYEQYF.

J is TRBJ1-6 and V is TRBV28, with 8 nucleotides matching TRBD1. V was clipped by 6 bases and J by 9 bases; unmatched bases: 7. Germline lookup yields CDR1 MDHEN and CDR2 SYDVKM. The CDR3 has 14 residues. CDR3 loop: CASSADRAGSPLHF. In DNA, the CDR3 is TGTGCCAGCAGCGCGGACAGGGCTGGTTCACCCCTCCACTTT.

The chain combines TRBV5-1 with TRBJ2-1; 11 bases line up with TRBD1. The CDR3 has 14 amino acids. The junction had 5 bases not matched to a gene; V was cut back by 4 bases and J by 8 bases. Germline assignment: CDR1 SGHRS and CDR2 YFSETQ. The CDR3 DNA follows: TGCGCCAGCAGCCGGGGACAGGGGGTCGATGAGCAGTTCTTC. It translates to CASSRGQGVDEQFF. Full variable domain (outside the CDR3, taken from reference TRBV5-1 and TRBJ2-1): KAGVTQTPRYLIKTRGQQVTLSCSPISGHRSVSWYQQTPGQGLQFLFEYFSETQRNKGNFPGRFSGRQFSNSRSEMNVSTLELGDSALYLCASSRGQGVDEQFFGPGTRLTVL.

The chain is built from TRBV27 and TRBJ2-7; 8 bases fit TRBD2. Trimming removed 2 bases from V and 7 bases from J; junction bases left unmatched: 7. CDR1 is MNHEY and CDR2 is SMNVEV in the germline V gene (reference sequence). The CDR3 has 14 amino acids. The CDR3: CASSLTAGAGEQYF. The CDR3 nucleotides read TGTGCCAGCAGTTTAACAGCGGGGGCAGGAGAGCAGTACTTC.

The V and J genes are TRBV11-2 and TRBJ1-4; D is perhaps TRBD1 (5 bases). The germline V and J ends were trimmed by 1 base and 7 bases, with 13 bases remaining between them. CDR3 length: 15 amino acids. The germline gives CDR1 SGHAT, CDR2 FQNNGV. Written as DNA, the CDR3 is TGTGCCAGCAGCTTAGTTGGCAGGGAAGGTGAAAAACTGTTTTTT. This encodes CASSLVGREGEKLFF.

The rearrangement uses TRBV7-8 and TRBJ2-7, with 10 bases aligning to TRBD1. Germline V gene lookup returns CDR1 SGHVS and CDR2 FQNEAQ. This CDR3 comprises 15 residues. V dropped 4 bases and J dropped 0; count of bases not matched to a gene: 3. CDR3 in amino acids: CASSSGQGISYEQYF. The CDR3 bases are TGTGCCAGCAGCTCGGGACAGGGGATCTCCTACGAGCAGTACTTC.

The chain uses TRBV7-9 and TRBJ1-3; D unresolved. V lost 5 bases, J lost 1 base, and 9 bases lay in between. This CDR3 contains 14 residues. Germline lookup yields CDR1 SEHNR and CDR2 FQNEAQ (reference sequence). The CDR3 sequence: CASSRQNSGNTIYF. CDR3 bases: TGTGCCAGCAGCCGCCAGAATTCTGGAAACACCATATATTTT.

The chain uses TRBV5-3 and TRBJ2-7; tentatively, D is TRBD1 (5 bases). TRBV5-3 is classed as an ORF, of uncertain function. The germline V and J ends were trimmed by 5 bases and 1 base, with 10 bases remaining between them. The CDR3 has 13 residues. The CDR3 DNA is TGTGCCAGAAGAAAGAGACAGTCCTACGAGCAGTACTTC. This translates into CARRKRQSYEQYF.

CDR3 bases: TGTGCCAGCAGTTACTCGAGGCAGGGGATTCACTATGGCTACACCTTC. Encoded protein: CASSYSRQGIHYGYTF. The chain couples TRBV6-5 to TRBJ1-2; possibly TRBD1 for D (6 bases). Trimming took off 0 bases at V and 3 bases at J, with 14 bases between the two ends. The CDR3 covers 16 residues. Germline V lookup: CDR1 MNHEY, CDR2 SVGAGI.

This sequence joins TRBV25-1 and TRBJ1-4, with 8 bases lining up with TRBD1. CDR1 and CDR2 from the germline V gene are MGHDK and SYGVNS. This CDR3 region has 15 residues. V shed 3 bases and J 8 bases; nucleotides not matched to a gene: 8. CDR3 protein: CASSDQGAQGEKLFF. Written as DNA, the CDR3 is TGTGCCAGCAGTGACCAGGGGGCGCAAGGGGAAAAACTGTTTTTT. Supplemented by reference TRBV25-1 and TRBJ1-4, the full variable domain reads EADIYQTPRYLVIGTGKKITLECSQTMGHDKMYWYQQDPGMELHLIHYSYGVNSTEKGDLSSESTVSRIRTEHFPLTLESARPSHTSQYLCASSDQGAQGEKLFFGSGTQLSVL.

V gene TRBV19 combines with J gene TRBJ1-2; maybe TRBD1 (5 bases). The CDR3 length is 14 residues. CDR1 and CDR2 (germline): LNHDA, SQIVND (reference sequence). Trimming stripped 1 base from V and 6 bases from J, with 12 bases between. DNA for the CDR3: TGTGCCAGTAGTATAGGCAGGGCCGACCATGGCTACACCTTC. The encoded protein is CASSIGRADHGYTF.

This chain links TRBV6-6 with TRBJ2-2, with D maybe TRBD2 (5 bases). V was cut by 5 bases and J by 1 base, with 11 bases left in between. CDR1 and CDR2 (germline): MNHNY, SVGAGI (reference sequence). The CDR3 extends over 15 amino acids. The CDR3 sequence: CASSPRRGNTGELFF. The DNA for the CDR3 is TGTGCCAGCAGTCCACGCCGGGGGAACACCGGGGAGCTGTTTTTT.

V is TRBV3-1 (or the pseudogene TRBV3-2) and J is TRBJ2-1; perhaps TRBD1 as D (6 bases). The V end was cut by 1 base, the J end by 0 bases, with 13 bases between. The CDR3 is made up of 17 amino acids. The germline V gene has CDR1 LGHDT and CDR2 YNNKEL (reference sequence). CDR3 nucleotides: TGTGCCAGCAGCCAAGTACGAACAGGGTCCTCCTACAATGAGCAGTTCTTC. Its translation: CASSQVRTGSSYNEQFF.

The chain uses TRBV27 and TRBJ1-5, with a weak D call TRBD1 (5 bases). In germline, CDR1 is MNHEY, CDR2 SMNVEV (reference sequence). The CDR3 consists of 14 residues. Trimming pared 6 bases from V and 1 base from J, leaving 10 bases between. The CDR3 coding sequence is TGTGCCAGCAGGATCCGGGGGAGCAATCAGCCCCAGCATTTT. Protein: CASRIRGSNQPQHF.

This clone was seen only a few times. The chain links TRBV10-1 to TRBJ2-2; tentatively, D is TRBD2 (5 bases). The CDR3 totals 13 residues. CDR1 is WNHNN and CDR2 is SYGVQD in the germline V gene (reference sequence). V lost 5 bases to trimming and J lost 5 bases, with 9 bases between them. The CDR3 reads CASSYGETGELFF. CDR3 coding DNA: TGCGCCAGCAGTTATGGGGAGACCGGGGAGCTGTTTTTT.

The chain links TRBV20-1 to TRBJ2-7; no firm D call. The CDR3 is made up of 15 amino acids. Germline CDR1 is DFQATT and CDR2 is SNEGSKA (reference sequence). The V end was cut by 3 bases, the J end by 0 bases, with 15 bases between. The CDR3 DNA is TGCAGTGCTAGTTCGTTGGCGAGGAGCTCCTACGAGCAGTACTTC. Translation: CSASSLARSSYEQYF.

The chain employs TRBV7-9 and TRBJ2-1; TRBD2 aligns across 9 bases. J gave up 8 bases and V 6 bases, and 8 bases lay outside the gene matches. CDR3 length: 14 amino acids. Germline V gene lookup returns CDR1 SEHNR and CDR2 FQNEAQ (reference sequence). CDR3 amino acids: CASRRSGSLDEQFF. In DNA form, the CDR3 reads TGTGCCAGCAGGCGTAGCGGGAGTCTGGATGAGCAGTTCTTC.